This TCR beta chain was sequenced in a study of siplizumab effects on memory and regulatory T cells. Findings and caveats of the study: Major contributors to the alloresponse seemed to be naive T cells, which also appeared more diverse than memory cells. With siplizumab, cumulative frequency of CD4+ memory-derived alloreactive sequences dropped significantly. Unstimulated subsets accounted for the mapping of only a minor share of the clones that were alloreactive.

Per sample, some 10^5 TCR templates were assayed. Produced via immunoSEQ multiplex PCR; TCRdb's table is partial and in-frame only. Counted here are about 63,000 clones, around four fifths occurring once; the ten biggest clones make up 3.5% to 4%. There are 16 residues in the CDR3. V dropped 3 bases and J dropped 6 bases, with 15 bases sitting between them. Germline CDR1 is ENHRY and CDR2 is SYGVKD. Details on this clone: The target antigen is unknown.

The genes are TRBV10-3 and TRBJ1-6, with D tentatively TRBD1 (6 bases). The sequenced material came from memory CD4+ T cells sorted from blood. The sequence was obtained from a human donor in good health. CDR3 residues: CAISDGIVQGNSPLHF. In DNA form, the CDR3 reads TGTGCCATCAGTGATGGTATCGTACAGGGTAATTCACCCCTCCACTTT.